This T cell receptor (beta chain) was found in a study of cytomegalovirus exposure and HLA in healthy donors. With 7 bases removed from V and 2 bases from J, the gap between germline ends came to 21 bases. The CDR3 extends over 16 amino acids. Per germline, CDR1 SGHRS and CDR2 YFSETQ. The PCR was carried out with 60 Vbeta primers and 13 Jbeta primers. The assay was immunoSEQ multiplex PCR, and TCRdb's table has in-frame clones only and misses some. Of roughly 110,000 clones detected, over 65% appear once; the ten largest clones hold nearly 0.9%. The genes are TRBV5-1 and TRBJ1-2; D unclear. Sequencing was done on a sample of PBMCs. This clonotype originated in a young woman in good health and CMV-seronegative. The CDR3 loop reads CASRPGSGTVNYGYTF. DNA of the CDR3: TGCGCCAGCCGCCCCGGGTCTGGAACCGTAAACTATGGCTACACCTTC.